These T cell receptor beta chains were read from a single sample in a study of vaccination and CD4 T cells after COVID-19. For these TCRs, the target antigens are not known. TCRdb itself ran the PCR reads through MiXCR, one entry per CDR3 protein. The sample yields 2,500 to 3,500 distinct CDR3 sequences, around 25% seen once. The specimen was CD4+ T cells from blood, cultured in vitro, collected after SARS-CoV-2 vaccination. These receptors were taken from a human donor who had recovered from COVID-19. Both conserved end residues are part of each CDR3. A D gene is named only where the DNA matches it firmly. Not every row has a clone size; where given, it reads once, few, many or a size class.

NA,TRBV11-1,TRBJ1-1,12,NA,TGTGCCAGCAGCTTTCGGAACACTGAAGCTTTCTTT,CASSFRNTEAFF
few,TRBV7-7,TRBJ2-5,16,TRBD1,TGTGCCAGCAGCGCCCTTGGGACAGGGGTCCTGGAGACCCAGTACTTC,CASSALGTGVLETQYF
large,TRBV6-4,TRBJ2-7,14,NA,TGTGCCAGCGATGGGACCTCGATTGGATACGAGCAGTACTTC,CASDGTSIGYEQYF
few,TRBV10-3,TRBJ1-2,17,NA,TGTGCCATCAGTGAGTCTAGCGGGTCCTCAACGGGAGGTGGCTACACCTTC,CAISESSGSSTGGGYTF
few,TRBV28,TRBJ1-2,14,NA,TGTGCCAGCAGTTCGATGTCAAAAAACTATGGCTACACCTTC,CASSSMSKNYGYTF
NA,TRBV30,TRBJ1-2,15,NA,TGTGCCTGGAGTGTAAGGCAGGGCCCCCTCTATGGCTACACCTTC,CAWSVRQGPLYGYTF
few,TRBV28,TRBJ1-1,13,NA,TGTGCCAGCAGTTTGTCGGGGAACACTGAAGCTTTCTTT,CASSLSGNTEAFF
few,TRBV6-1,TRBJ2-1,15,NA,TGTGCCAGCAGTGAGCTATTAGCCCTATACAATGAGCAGTTCTTC,CASSELLALYNEQFF
large,TRBV6-5,TRBJ1-2,15,TRBD1,TGTGCCAGCAGTTACAGGGGACAGGGATTGGATGGCTACACCTTC,CASSYRGQGLDGYTF
medium-sized,TRBV11-3,TRBJ2-7,12,NA,TGTGCCAGCTTGCAGTTATCCTACGAGCAGTACTTC,CASLQLSYEQYF
NA,TRBV6-1,TRBJ2-3,17,NA,TGTGCCAGCAGTGGGTCTAGGGGATCCTATAGCACAGATACGCAGTATTTT,CASSGSRGSYSTDTQYF
NA,TRBV4-1,TRBJ2-7,15,TRBD2,TGCGCCAGCAGTCCAGGACTAGCGGGGGCTGGGGAGCAGTACTTC,CASSPGLAGAGEQYF
once,TRBV2,TRBJ1-2,12,NA,TGTGCCAGCAGTAACAATGGTAGGGGCTACACCTTC,CASSNNGRGYTF
NA,TRBV6-2/TRBV6-3,TRBJ1-1,15,TRBD1,TGTGCCACCACAGGGGGTTCGACTGTAAACACTGAAGCTTTCTTT,CATTGGSTVNTEAFF
large,TRBV7-2,TRBJ2-4,12,NA,TGTGCCAGCAGCTTGCAGCCAAACATTCAGTACTTC,CASSLQPNIQYF
NA,TRBV28,TRBJ2-7,14,NA,TGTGCCAGCAGTTTGAGAGGGGGGGCGGACGAGCAGTACTTC,CASSLRGGADEQYF
NA,TRBV7-9,TRBJ2-3,12,NA,TGTGCCAGCAGCTACCACACAGATACGCAGTATTTT,CASSYHTDTQYF